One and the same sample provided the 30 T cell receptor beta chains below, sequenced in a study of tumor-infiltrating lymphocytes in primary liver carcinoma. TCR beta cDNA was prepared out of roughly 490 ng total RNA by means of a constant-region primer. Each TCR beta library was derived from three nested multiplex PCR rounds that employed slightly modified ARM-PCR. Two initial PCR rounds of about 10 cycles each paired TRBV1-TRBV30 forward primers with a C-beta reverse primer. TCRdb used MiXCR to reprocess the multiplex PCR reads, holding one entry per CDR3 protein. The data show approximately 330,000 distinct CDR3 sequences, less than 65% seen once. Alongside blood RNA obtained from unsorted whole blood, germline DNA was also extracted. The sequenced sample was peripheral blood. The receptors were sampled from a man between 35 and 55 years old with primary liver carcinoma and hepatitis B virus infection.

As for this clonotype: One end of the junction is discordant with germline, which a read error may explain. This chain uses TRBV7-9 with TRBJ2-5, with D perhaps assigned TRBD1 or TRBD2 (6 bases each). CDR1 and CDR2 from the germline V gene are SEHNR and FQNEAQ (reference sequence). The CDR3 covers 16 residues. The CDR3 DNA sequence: TGTGCCAACAGCGGCTGGGGGGCGGACAGTGAAGAGACCCAGTACTTC. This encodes CANSGWGADSEETQYF.

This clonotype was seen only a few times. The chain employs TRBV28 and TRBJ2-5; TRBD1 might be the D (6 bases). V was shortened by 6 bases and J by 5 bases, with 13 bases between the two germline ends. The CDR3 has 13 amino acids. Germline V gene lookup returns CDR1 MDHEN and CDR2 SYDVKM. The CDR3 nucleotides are TGTGCCAGCAGGAATCAGGGGTCGGAGACCCAGTACTTC. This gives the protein CASRNQGSETQYF.

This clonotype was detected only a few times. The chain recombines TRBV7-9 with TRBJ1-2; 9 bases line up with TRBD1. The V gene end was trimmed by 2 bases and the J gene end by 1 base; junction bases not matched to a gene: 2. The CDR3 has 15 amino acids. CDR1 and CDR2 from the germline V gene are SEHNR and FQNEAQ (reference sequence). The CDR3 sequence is CASSLQGQGNYGYTF. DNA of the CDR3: TGTGCCAGCAGCTTACAGGGACAGGGTAACTATGGCTACACCTTC.

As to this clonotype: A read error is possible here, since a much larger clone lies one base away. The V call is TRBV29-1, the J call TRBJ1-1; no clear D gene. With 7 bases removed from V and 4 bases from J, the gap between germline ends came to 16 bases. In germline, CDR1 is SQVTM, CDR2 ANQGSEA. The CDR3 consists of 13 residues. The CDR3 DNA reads TGCAGCGCTGTGAGCAGTCTTAGCACTGAAGCTTTCTTT. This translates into CSAVSSLSTEAFF.

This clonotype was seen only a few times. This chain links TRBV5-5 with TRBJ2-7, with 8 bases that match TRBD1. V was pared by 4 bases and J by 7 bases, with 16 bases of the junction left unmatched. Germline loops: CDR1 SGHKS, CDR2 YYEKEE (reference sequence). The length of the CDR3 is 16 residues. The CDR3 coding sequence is TGTGCCAGCAGCCGGGCGTGGAGACAGGGGATTCGGGAGCAGTACTTC. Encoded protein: CASSRAWRQGIREQYF.

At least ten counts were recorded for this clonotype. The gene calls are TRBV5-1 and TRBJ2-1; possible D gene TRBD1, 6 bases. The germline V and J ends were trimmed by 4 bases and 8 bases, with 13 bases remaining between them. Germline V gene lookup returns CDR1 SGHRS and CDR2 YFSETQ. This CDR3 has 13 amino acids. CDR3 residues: CASSRPGADEQFF. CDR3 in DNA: TGCGCCAGCAGCCGCCCAGGGGCGGATGAGCAGTTCTTC.

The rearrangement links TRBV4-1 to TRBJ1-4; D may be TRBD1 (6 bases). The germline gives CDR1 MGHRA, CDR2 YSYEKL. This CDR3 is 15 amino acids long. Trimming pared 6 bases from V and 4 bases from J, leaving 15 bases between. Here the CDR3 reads CASRGGGTNNEKLFF. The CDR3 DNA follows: TGCGCCAGCAGAGGGGGAGGGACCAATAATGAAAAACTGTTTTTT.

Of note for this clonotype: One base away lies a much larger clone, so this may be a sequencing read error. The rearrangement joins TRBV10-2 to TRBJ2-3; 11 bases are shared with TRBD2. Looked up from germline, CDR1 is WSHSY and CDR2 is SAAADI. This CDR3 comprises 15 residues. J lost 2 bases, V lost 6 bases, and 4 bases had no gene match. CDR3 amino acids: CASSWTSGLTDTQYF. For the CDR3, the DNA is TGCGCCAGCAGCTGGACTAGCGGGCTCACAGATACGCAGTATTTT.

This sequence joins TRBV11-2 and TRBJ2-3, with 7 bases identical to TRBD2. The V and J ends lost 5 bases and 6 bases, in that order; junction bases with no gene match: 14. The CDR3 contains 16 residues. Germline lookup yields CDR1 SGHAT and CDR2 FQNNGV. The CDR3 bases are TGTGCCAGCAGCCCCAATAGCGGGCTTAGCAAGGATACGCAGTATTTT. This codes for CASSPNSGLSKDTQYF.

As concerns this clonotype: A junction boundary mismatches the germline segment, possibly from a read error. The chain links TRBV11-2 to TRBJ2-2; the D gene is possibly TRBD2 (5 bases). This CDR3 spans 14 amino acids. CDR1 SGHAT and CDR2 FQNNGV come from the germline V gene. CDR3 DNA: TGTGTCAGCAGCTTAGTCAAGAACACCGGGAAGCTGTTTTTT. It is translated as CVSSLVKNTGKLFF.

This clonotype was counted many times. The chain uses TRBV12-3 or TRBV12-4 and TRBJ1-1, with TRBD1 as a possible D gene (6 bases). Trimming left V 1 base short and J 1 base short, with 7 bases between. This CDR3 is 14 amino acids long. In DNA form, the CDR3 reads TGTGCCAGCAGTTTAGGGGGGCCGAACACTGAAGCTTTCTTT. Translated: CASSLGGPNTEAFF.

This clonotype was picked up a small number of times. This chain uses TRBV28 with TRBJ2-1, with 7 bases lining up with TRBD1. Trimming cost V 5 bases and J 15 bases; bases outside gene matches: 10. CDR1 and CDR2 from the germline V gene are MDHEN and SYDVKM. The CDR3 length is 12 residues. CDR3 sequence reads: CASSRGGVGVFF. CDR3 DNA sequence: TGTGCCAGCAGTAGAGGGGGCGTCGGAGTGTTCTTC. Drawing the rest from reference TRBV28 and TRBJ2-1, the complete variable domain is DVKVTQSSRYLVKRTGEKVFLECVQDMDHENMFWYRQDPGLGLRLIYFSYDVKMKEKGDIPEGYSVSREKKERFSLILESASTNQTSMYLCASSRGGVGVFFGPGTRLTVL.

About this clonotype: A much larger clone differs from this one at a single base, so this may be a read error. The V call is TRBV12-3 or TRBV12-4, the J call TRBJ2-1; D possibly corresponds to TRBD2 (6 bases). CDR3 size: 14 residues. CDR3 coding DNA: TGTGTCAGCAGTGTAGCGGTCTCCTACAATGAGCAGTTCTTC. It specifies CVSSVAVSYNEQFF.

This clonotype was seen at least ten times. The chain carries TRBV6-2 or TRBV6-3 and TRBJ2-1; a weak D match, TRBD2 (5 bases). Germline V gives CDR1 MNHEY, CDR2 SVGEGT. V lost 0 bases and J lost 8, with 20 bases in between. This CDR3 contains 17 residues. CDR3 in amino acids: CASSYSVLRAGRDEQFF. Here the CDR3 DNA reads TGTGCCAGCAGTTACTCAGTCTTGCGGGCCGGCCGGGATGAGCAGTTCTTC.

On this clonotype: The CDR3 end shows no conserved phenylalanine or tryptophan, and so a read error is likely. CDR3 nucleotide sequence: TGTGCCAGCACCATAACTAGCGGGGGGATCCAGTACCTC. Amino acids: CASTITSGGIQYL. V gene TRBV6-2 or TRBV6-3 combines with J gene TRBJ2-4, with 12 bases that match TRBD2. Germline V lookup: CDR1 MNHEY, CDR2 SVGEGT. This CDR3 has 13 amino acids. J lost 13 bases, V lost 7 bases, and 8 bases had no gene match.

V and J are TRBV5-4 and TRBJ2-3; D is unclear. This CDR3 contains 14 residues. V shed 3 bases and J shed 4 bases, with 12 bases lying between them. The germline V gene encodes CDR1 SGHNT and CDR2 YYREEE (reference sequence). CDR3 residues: CASSSWGSADTQYF. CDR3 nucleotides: TGTGCCAGCAGCTCGTGGGGTTCTGCAGATACGCAGTATTTT.

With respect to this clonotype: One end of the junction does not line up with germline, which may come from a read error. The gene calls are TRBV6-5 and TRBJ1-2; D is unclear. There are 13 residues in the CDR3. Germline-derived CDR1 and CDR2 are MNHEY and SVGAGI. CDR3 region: CTSSYGQNYGYTF. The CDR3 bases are TGTACCAGCAGTTACGGTCAGAACTATGGCTACACCTTC.

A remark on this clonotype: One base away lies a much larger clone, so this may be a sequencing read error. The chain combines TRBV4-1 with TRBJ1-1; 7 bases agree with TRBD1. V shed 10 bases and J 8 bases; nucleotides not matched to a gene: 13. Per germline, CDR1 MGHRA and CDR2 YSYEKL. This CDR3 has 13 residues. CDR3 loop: CANRGFDRAEAFF. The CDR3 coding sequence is TGCGCCAACAGGGGATTTGACAGGGCCGAAGCTTTCTTT.

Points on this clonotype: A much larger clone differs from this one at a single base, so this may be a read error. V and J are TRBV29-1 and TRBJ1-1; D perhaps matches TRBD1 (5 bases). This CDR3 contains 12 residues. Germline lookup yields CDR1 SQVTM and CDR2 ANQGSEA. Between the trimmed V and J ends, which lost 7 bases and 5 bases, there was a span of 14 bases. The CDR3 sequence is CSADRGRTEAFF. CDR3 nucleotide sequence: TGCAGCGCCGATCGGGGGAGAACTGAAGCTTTCTTT.

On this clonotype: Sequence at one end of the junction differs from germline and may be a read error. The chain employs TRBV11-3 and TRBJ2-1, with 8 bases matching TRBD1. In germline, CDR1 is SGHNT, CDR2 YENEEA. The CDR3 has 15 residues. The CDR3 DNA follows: TGTGACAGCAACAACGGACAGGGTCCGAGGAATGAGCAGTTCTTC. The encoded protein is CDSNNGQGPRNEQFF.

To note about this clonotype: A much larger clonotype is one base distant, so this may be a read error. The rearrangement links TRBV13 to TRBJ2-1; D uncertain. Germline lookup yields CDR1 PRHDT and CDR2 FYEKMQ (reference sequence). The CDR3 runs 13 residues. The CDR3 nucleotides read TGTGCCAACAGCTTAGGTCCCTACAATGAGCAGTTCTTC. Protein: CANSLGPYNEQFF.

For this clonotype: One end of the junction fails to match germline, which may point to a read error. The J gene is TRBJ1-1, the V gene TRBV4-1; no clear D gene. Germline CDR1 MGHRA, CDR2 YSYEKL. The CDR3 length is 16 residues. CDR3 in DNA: TGCGCCAGCAGCCAAGGGGGAGTGGGAGCGAACACTAAAGCTTTCTTT. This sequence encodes CASSQGGVGANTKAFF.

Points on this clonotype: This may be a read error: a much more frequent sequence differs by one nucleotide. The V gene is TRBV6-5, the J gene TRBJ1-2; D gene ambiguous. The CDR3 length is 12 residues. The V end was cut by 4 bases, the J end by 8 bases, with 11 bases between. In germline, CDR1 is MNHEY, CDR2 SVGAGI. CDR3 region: CASSSRREGYTF. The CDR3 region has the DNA TGTGCCAGCAGTTCAAGGAGGGAGGGCTACACCTTC.

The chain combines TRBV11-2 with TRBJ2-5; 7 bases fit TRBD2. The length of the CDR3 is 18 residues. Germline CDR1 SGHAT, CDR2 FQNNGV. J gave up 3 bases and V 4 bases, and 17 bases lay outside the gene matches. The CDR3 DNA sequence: TGTGCCAGCAGCTCAGCGAGACTAGCCCTGGGAAAGAAAGAGACCCAGTACTTC. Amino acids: CASSSARLALGKKETQYF.

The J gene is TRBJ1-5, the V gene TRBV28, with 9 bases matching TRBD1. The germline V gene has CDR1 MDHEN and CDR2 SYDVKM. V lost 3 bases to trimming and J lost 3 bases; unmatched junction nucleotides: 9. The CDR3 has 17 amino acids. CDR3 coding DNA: TGTGCCAGCAGTTTGTGGGGACAGGGTCTCAACAATCAGCCCCAGCATTTT. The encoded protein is CASSLWGQGLNNQPQHF.

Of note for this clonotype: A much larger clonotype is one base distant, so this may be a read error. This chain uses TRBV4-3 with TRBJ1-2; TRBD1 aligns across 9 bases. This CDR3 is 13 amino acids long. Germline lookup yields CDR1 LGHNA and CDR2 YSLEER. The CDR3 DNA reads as TGCGCCAGCAGCCGGGACAGGGACTATGGCCACACCTTC. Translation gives CASSRDRDYGHTF.

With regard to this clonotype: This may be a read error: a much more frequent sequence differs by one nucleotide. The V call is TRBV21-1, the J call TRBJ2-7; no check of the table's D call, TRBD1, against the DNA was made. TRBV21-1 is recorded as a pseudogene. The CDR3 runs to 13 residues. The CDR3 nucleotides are TGTGCCGGCAGCAAACGGCCAGGGGGGGAGCAGTACTTC. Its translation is CAGSKRPGGEQYF.

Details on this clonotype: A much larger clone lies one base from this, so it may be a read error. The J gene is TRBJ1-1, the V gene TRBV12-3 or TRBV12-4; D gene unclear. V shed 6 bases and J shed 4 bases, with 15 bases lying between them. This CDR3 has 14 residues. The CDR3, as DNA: TGTGCCAGCAGCCTGGGATGGTCATCCACTGAAGCTTTCTTT. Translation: CASSLGWSSTEAFF.

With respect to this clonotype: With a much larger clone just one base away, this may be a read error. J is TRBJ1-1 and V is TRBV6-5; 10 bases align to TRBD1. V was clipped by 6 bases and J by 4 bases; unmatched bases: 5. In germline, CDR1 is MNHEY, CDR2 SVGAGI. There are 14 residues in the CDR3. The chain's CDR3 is CASSRTGGITEAFF. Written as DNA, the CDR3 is TGTGCCAGCAGCAGGACAGGGGGAATCACTGAAGCTTTCTTT.

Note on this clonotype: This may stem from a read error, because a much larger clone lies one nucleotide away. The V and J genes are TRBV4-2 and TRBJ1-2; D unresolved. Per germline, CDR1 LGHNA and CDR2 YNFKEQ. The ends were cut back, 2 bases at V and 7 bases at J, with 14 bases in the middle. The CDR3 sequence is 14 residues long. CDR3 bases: TGTGCCAGCAGCCAAATGGACGGTTCCTGTGGCTACACCTTC. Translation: CASSQMDGSCGYTF.